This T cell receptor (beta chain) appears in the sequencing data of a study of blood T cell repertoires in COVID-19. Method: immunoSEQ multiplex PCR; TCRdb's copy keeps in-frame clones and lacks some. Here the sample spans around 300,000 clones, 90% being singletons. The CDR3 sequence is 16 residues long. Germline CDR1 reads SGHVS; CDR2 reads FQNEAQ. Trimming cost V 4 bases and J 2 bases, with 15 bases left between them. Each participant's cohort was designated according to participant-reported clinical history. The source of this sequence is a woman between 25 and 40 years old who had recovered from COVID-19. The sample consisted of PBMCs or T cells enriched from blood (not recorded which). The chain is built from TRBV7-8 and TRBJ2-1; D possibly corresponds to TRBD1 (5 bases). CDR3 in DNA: TGTGCCAGCAGCTCCCTACAGGAACTAACCTACAATGAGCAGTTCTTC. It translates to CASSSLQELTYNEQFF.